This T cell receptor (beta chain) was profiled in a study of cytomegalovirus exposure and HLA in healthy donors. Primers: 60 Vbeta forward and 13 Jbeta reverse. The protocol was immunoSEQ multiplex PCR, while the TCRdb copy is restricted to in-frame clones and leaves out a portion. This sample yields about 98,000 clones, of which about 70% are seen a single time; approximately 8.4% belongs to the top ten. The CDR3 contains 15 residues. The ends were cut back, 1 base at V and 2 bases at J, with 12 bases in the middle. The germline V gene has CDR1 SGDLS and CDR2 YYNGEE. The chain couples TRBV9 to TRBJ1-2, with D tentatively TRBD1 (5 bases). The sample consisted of PBMCs. This TCR came from a human donor in good health. The CDR3 nucleotides read TGTGCCAGCAGCGTATGGGGGGGATCAAACTATGGCTACACCTTC. Translating gives CASSVWGGSNYGYTF.